One and the same sample provided the 16 T cell receptor beta chains below, sequenced in a study of cytomegalovirus exposure and HLA in healthy donors. PCR used 60 Vbeta primers and 13 Jbeta primers. Sequenced by immunoSEQ multiplex PCR; TCRdb stores in-frame clones only, minus some. The sample includes about 170,000 clones, approximately 80% of them seen just once. Sequencing was performed on PBMCs. All receptors derive from a woman aged 45-59 years in good health and CMV-seropositive.

The V call is TRBV29-1, the J call TRBJ2-5, with TRBD2 matching 11 bases. Germline assignment: CDR1 SQVTM and CDR2 ANQGSEA. The CDR3 is 14 amino acids. J gave up 6 bases and V 6 bases, and 9 bases lay outside the gene matches. The CDR3 spells CSVAIGTSGQTQYF. CDR3 in DNA: TGCAGCGTAGCAATAGGGACTAGCGGCCAGACCCAGTACTTC. Looking up the rest from reference TRBV29-1 and TRBJ2-5 gives the full variable domain: SAVISQKPSRDICQRGTSLTIQCQVDSQVTMMFWYRQQPGQSLTLIATANQGSEATYESGFVIDKFPISRPNLTFSTLTVSNMSPEDSSIYLCSVAIGTSGQTQYFGPGTRLLVL.

The chain employs TRBV19 and TRBJ2-5, with 7 bases matching TRBD2. Germline assignment: CDR1 LNHDA and CDR2 SQIVND (reference sequence). The V gene end was trimmed by 5 bases and the J gene end by 4 bases; junction bases not matched to a gene: 7. The CDR3 spans 14 residues. Written as DNA, the CDR3 is TGTGCCAGTAGTCCCCAGGGAGGGCGAGAGACCCAGTACTTC. It translates to CASSPQGGRETQYF. The full variable domain, rest sourced from reference TRBV19 and TRBJ2-5, is DGGITQSPKYLFRKEGQNVTLSCEQNLNHDAMYWYRQDPGQGLRLIYYSQIVNDFQKGDIAEGYSVSREKKESFPLTVTSAQKNPTAFYLCASSPQGGRETQYFGPGTRLLVL.

This clone was picked up one time. The chain is built from TRBV9 and TRBJ2-1; 8 bases agree with TRBD2. In germline, CDR1 is SGDLS, CDR2 YYNGEE. Germline trimming cut 3 bases from V and 6 bases from J; bases unmatched to any gene: 11. This CDR3 has 16 amino acids. CDR3 sequence: CASSGAYAGGTNEQFF. The CDR3 bases are TGTGCCAGCAGCGGGGCCTATGCGGGAGGAACCAATGAGCAGTTCTTC.

V usage is TRBV10-3 and J usage is TRBJ2-1; a weak D match, TRBD2 (5 bases). Germline V lookup: CDR1 ENHRY, CDR2 SYGVKD. V was trimmed by 6 bases and J by 0 bases, leaving 12 bases between them. This CDR3 region has 15 residues. CDR3 nucleotide sequence: TGTGCCATCAGGGAGGACCGGAGCTCCTACAATGAGCAGTTCTTC. The encoded protein is CAIREDRSSYNEQFF.

This clone was found a few times. The chain has TRBV4-1 and TRBJ1-5; TRBD1 matches at 12 bases. The CDR3 consists of 15 residues. The V segment lost 3 bases and the J segment 6 bases; nucleotides outside the gene matches: 3. Looked up from germline, CDR1 is MGHRA and CDR2 is YSYEKL. The DNA for the CDR3 is TGCGCCAGCAGCCAGGGGACAGGGGGCGGTCAGCCCCAGCATTTT. Translation: CASSQGTGGGQPQHF.

Only one count was recorded for this clone. This sequence joins TRBV5-1 and TRBJ1-1, with D possibly TRBD1 on 5 matching bases. V lost 5 bases to trimming and J lost 4 bases, with 15 bases between them. Germline V lookup: CDR1 SGHRS, CDR2 YFSETQ. The CDR3 spans 14 residues. The CDR3 loop is CASSLGGVATEAFF. The CDR3 nucleotides are TGCGCCAGCAGTCTGGGGGGGGTGGCCACTGAAGCTTTCTTT.

The V and J genes are TRBV19 and TRBJ1-1, with D tentatively TRBD1 (6 bases). V lost 3 bases, J lost 2 bases, and 19 bases lay in between. Germline V CDR1 and CDR2: LNHDA, SQIVND (reference sequence). The CDR3 runs to 17 residues. This CDR3 is CASSMDSSKGINTEAFF. The CDR3 region has the DNA TGTGCCAGTAGTATGGACAGCTCAAAGGGGATCAACACTGAAGCTTTCTTT.

The rearrangement uses TRBV4-1 and TRBJ1-1; possibly TRBD1 for D (6 bases). Trimming removed 2 bases at V and 4 bases at J, with 17 bases between. Looked up from germline, CDR1 is MGHRA and CDR2 is YSYEKL. The CDR3 length is 16 residues. CDR3 in amino acids: CASSQTILRGGTEAFF. In DNA form, the CDR3 reads TGCGCCAGCAGCCAAACAATTCTGAGGGGGGGCACTGAAGCTTTCTTT.

The gene calls are TRBV4-2 and TRBJ2-3; the D gene is possibly TRBD2 (5 bases). Germline CDR1 reads LGHNA; CDR2 reads YNFKEQ. This CDR3 spans 13 amino acids. Trimming left V 4 bases short and J 14 bases short, with 19 bases between. In DNA, the CDR3 is TGTGCCAGCAGCCCTGCCGCGGGCTACCTTCTGTATTTT. It is translated as CASSPAAGYLLYF.

This chain uses TRBV28 with TRBJ1-2; no clear D. The CDR3 loop spans 12 amino acids. V was clipped by 8 bases and J by 1 base, with 8 bases between them. In germline, CDR1 is MDHEN, CDR2 SYDVKM. In DNA form, the CDR3 reads TGTGCCAGCCGAGAAATTAACTATGGCTACACCTTC. As protein: CASREINYGYTF.

V and J are TRBV7-9 and TRBJ2-1, with 9 bases fitting TRBD1. V gave up 3 bases and J gave up 3 bases; unmatched junction bases: 3. Germline loops: CDR1 SEHNR, CDR2 FQNEAQ (reference sequence). The CDR3 has 15 amino acids. The CDR3: CASSLGTGRYNEQFF. The CDR3 nucleotides read TGTGCCAGCAGCTTGGGGACAGGGCGCTACAATGAGCAGTTCTTC.

V and J are TRBV13 and TRBJ1-2; no clear D. Per germline, CDR1 PRHDT and CDR2 FYEKMQ (reference sequence). The germline V and J ends were trimmed by 2 bases and 0 bases, with 7 bases remaining between them. There are 14 residues in the CDR3. The CDR3 sequence: CASSLRRANYGYTF. The CDR3, as DNA: TGTGCCAGCAGCTTAAGGAGAGCTAACTATGGCTACACCTTC.

V is TRBV28 and J is TRBJ1-2, with 8 bases that match TRBD1. CDR1 and CDR2 from the germline V gene are MDHEN and SYDVKM. J lost 6 bases, V lost 10 bases, and 7 bases had no gene match. This CDR3 comprises 12 residues. CDR3 residues: CATTDRVDGYTF. The CDR3 region has the DNA TGTGCCACCACGGACAGGGTTGATGGCTACACCTTC.

Sample share makes this clone medium-sized (0.01 to 0.1%). This CDR3 reads CASMPKGLAVYEQYF. CDR3 nucleotide sequence: TGTGCCAGCATGCCAAAGGGACTAGCAGTTTACGAGCAGTACTTC. The chain joins TRBV6-5 to TRBJ2-7; 9 bases are a match to TRBD2. Per the germline V gene, CDR1 is MNHEY and CDR2 is SVGAGI. This CDR3 has 15 residues. After removal of 7 bases from V and 4 bases from J, the junction contained 11 bases not matched to a gene.

V and J are TRBV28 and TRBJ1-5; possible D gene TRBD1, 6 bases. The CDR3 has 17 residues. V shed 5 bases and J shed 2 bases, with 19 bases lying between them. Germline values: CDR1 MDHEN, CDR2 SYDVKM. DNA for the CDR3: TGTGCCAGCAGTCTTCCCCCTCAGGGGTTGGGCAATCAGCCCCAGCATTTT. Translated, it gives CASSLPPQGLGNQPQHF. Together with reference TRBV28 and TRBJ1-5, the CDR3 gives the full variable domain: DVKVTQSSRYLVKRTGEKVFLECVQDMDHENMFWYRQDPGLGLRLIYFSYDVKMKEKGDIPEGYSVSREKKERFSLILESASTNQTSMYLCASSLPPQGLGNQPQHFGDGTRLSIL.

The gene calls are TRBV5-8 and TRBJ2-3, with a weak D call TRBD1 (5 bases). CDR3 length equals 12 residues. The germline V gene has CDR1 SGHTS and CDR2 YDEGEE. V was shortened by 10 bases and J by 3 bases, with 12 bases between the two germline ends. The CDR3 sequence: CAQGIRTDTQYF. The CDR3 DNA is TGTGCCCAGGGCATTAGGACAGATACGCAGTATTTT.